This TCR beta chain was sequenced for a study of blood T cell repertoires in COVID-19. The table came from immunoSEQ multiplex PCR; TCRdb's copy has only in-frame clones and leaves some out. The table lists 330,000 or so clones, about 90% of them singletons. After removal of 5 bases from V and 5 bases from J, the junction contained 8 bases not matched to a gene. Germline V CDR1 and CDR2: LNHNV, YYDKDF (reference sequence). CDR3 length equals 14 residues. Sequencing input: PBMCs or T cells enriched from blood (not recorded which). V usage is TRBV15 and J usage is TRBJ2-5; 7 positions match TRBD2. This sequence originates from a woman in her twenties or thirties who had recovered from COVID-19. CDR3 amino acids: CATSDGLVVETQYF. As DNA, the CDR3 is TGTGCCACCAGCGACGGACTAGTGGTGGAGACCCAGTACTTC.